The rows below give T cell receptor beta chains drawn from one sample of a study of monozygotic twins with inflammatory bowel disease. TCRdb reprocessed the 5' RACE reads and keeps a single row for each CDR3 protein, giving no DNA. Its table lists more than 300,000 distinct CDR3 sequences. Input material: blood. Receptor source: a human donor with ulcerative colitis or Crohn's disease, or a healthy co-twin of an affected twin (not recorded which). The CDR3 runs from the conserved cysteine through the conserved F or W.

>TRBJ1-2|TRBV4-1
CASSQGSRGQHYGYTF
>TRBJ2-6|TRBV12-3/TRBV12-4
CASSFGFGTKAGANVLTF
>TRBJ1-5|TRBV19
CASSIYSTGVQNQPQHF
>TRBJ2-1|TRBV3-1
CASSTLAGGPDEQFF
>TRBJ1-2|TRBV7-9
CATSPGAGYTF
>TRBJ1-5|TRBV25-1
CASSEGGGNQPQHF
>TRBJ1-5|TRBV30
CAWSEATGNQPQHF
>TRBJ2-6|TRBV10-3
CAIKGNTGANVLTF
>TRBJ2-2|TRBV15
CATSRDNGELFF
>TRBJ2-3|TRBV5-1
CASIRTGGADTQYF
>TRBJ1-2|TRBV19
CASSIFWTGQNYGYTF
>TRBJ2-4|TRBV4-1
CASSHPTARLAGGLAKNIQYF